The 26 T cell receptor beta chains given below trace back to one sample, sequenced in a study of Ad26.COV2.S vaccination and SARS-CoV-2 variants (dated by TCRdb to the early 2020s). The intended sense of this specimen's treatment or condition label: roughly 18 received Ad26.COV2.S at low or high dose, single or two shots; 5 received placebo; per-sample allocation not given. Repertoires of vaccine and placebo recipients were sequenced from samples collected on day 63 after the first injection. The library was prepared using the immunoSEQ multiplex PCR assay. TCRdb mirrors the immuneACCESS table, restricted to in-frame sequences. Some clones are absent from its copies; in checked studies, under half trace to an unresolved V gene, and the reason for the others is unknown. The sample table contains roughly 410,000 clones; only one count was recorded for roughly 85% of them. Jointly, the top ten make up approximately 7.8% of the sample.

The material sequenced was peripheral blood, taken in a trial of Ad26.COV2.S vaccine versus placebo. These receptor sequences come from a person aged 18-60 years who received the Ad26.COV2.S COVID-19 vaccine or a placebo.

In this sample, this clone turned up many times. CDR3 sequence: CASSLARESPLHF. CDR3 nucleotide sequence: TGTGCCAGCAGCTTAGCGCGCGAGTCACCCCTCCACTTT. The gene calls are TRBV11-1 and TRBJ1-6; D gene uncertain. Trimming cost V 0 bases and J 10 bases, with 7 bases left between them. The CDR3 consists of 13 residues. Germline V CDR1 and CDR2: SGHAT, FQDESV (reference sequence). Full variable domain (rest looked up from reference TRBV11-1 and TRBJ1-6): EAEVAQSPRYKITEKSQAVAFWCDPISGHATLYWYRQILGQGPELLVQFQDESVVDDSQLPKDRFSAERLKGVDSTLKIQPAELGDSAMYLCASSLARESPLHFGNGTRLTVT.

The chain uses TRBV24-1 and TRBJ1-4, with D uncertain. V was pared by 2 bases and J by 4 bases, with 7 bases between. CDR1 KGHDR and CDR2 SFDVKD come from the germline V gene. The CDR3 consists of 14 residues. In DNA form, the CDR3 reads TGTGCCACCAGTGATTCCGACATTAATGAAAAACTGTTTTTT. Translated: CATSDSDINEKLFF.

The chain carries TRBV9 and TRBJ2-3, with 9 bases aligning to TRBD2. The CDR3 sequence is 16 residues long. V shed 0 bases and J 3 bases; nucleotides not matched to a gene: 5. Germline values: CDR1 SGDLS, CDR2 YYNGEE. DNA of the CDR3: TGTGCCAGCAGCGTAGGGGCTAGCGGGGATACAGATACGCAGTATTTT. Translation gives CASSVGASGDTDTQYF.

This CDR3 is CASSLAASGVISSYNEQFF. The CDR3 DNA reads as TGCGCCAGCAGCTTGGCCGCTAGCGGGGTTATAAGCTCCTACAATGAGCAGTTCTTC. The V and J genes are TRBV5-1 and TRBJ2-1, with 9 bases identical to TRBD2. J lost 0 bases, V lost 0 bases, and 10 bases had no gene match. Germline lookup yields CDR1 SGHRS and CDR2 YFSETQ. CDR3 length: 19 residues. Together with reference TRBV5-1 and TRBJ2-1, the CDR3 gives the full variable domain: KAGVTQTPRYLIKTRGQQVTLSCSPISGHRSVSWYQQTPGQGLQFLFEYFSETQRNKGNFPGRFSGRQFSNSRSEMNVSTLELGDSALYLCASSLAASGVISSYNEQFFGPGTRLTVL.

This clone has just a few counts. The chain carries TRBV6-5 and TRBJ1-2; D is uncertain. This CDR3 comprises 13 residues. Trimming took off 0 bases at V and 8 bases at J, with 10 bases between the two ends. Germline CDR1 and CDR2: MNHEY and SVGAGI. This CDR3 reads CASSYSSQDGYTF. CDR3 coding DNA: TGTGCCAGCAGTTACTCATCCCAGGACGGCTACACCTTC.

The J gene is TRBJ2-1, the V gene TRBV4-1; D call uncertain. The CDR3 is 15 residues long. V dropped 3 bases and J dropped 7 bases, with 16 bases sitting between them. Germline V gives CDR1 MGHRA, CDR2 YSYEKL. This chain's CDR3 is CASSHVNPNPNEQFF. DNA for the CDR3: TGCGCCAGCAGCCATGTGAACCCTAACCCTAATGAGCAGTTCTTC.

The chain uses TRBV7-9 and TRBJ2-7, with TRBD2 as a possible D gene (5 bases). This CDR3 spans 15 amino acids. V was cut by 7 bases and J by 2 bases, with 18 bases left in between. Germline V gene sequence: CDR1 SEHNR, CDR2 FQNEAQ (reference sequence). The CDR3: CASTPSRGSPYEQYF. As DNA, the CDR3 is TGTGCCAGCACCCCCTCCCGGGGATCTCCCTACGAGCAGTACTTC.

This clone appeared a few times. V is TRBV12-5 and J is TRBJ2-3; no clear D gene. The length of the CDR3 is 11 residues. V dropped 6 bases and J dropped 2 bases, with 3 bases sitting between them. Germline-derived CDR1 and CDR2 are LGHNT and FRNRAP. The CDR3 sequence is CASGFTDTQYF. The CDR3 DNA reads TGTGCTAGTGGCTTCACAGATACGCAGTATTTT.

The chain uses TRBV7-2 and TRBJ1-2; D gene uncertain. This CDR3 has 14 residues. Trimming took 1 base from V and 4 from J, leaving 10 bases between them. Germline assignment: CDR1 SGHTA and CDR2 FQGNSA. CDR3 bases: TGTGCCAGCAGCTTAGAACCTGGTTTCTATGGCTACACCTTC. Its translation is CASSLEPGFYGYTF. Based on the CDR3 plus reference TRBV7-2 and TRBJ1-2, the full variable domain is GAGVSQSPSNKVTEKGKDVELRCDPISGHTALYWYRQSLGQGLEFLIYFQGNSAPDKSGLPSDRFSAERTGGSVSTLTIQRTQQEDSAVYLCASSLEPGFYGYTFGSGTRLTVV.

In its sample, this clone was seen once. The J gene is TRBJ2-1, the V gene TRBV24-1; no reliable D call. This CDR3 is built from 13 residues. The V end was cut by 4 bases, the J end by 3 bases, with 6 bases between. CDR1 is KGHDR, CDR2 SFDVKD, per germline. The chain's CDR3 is CATSEAGYNEQFF. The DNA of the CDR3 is TGTGCCACCAGTGAGGCCGGCTACAATGAGCAGTTCTTC.

The CDR3 spells CASRNSLSIASPLHF. The CDR3, as DNA: TGTGCCAGCCGTAACAGTCTGAGTATAGCTTCACCCCTCCACTTT. The gene calls are TRBV6-5 and TRBJ1-6; D not resolved. The CDR3 loop spans 15 amino acids. The germline CDR1 and CDR2 sequences are MNHEY and SVGAGI. The V end was cut by 8 bases, the J end by 9 bases, with 20 bases between.

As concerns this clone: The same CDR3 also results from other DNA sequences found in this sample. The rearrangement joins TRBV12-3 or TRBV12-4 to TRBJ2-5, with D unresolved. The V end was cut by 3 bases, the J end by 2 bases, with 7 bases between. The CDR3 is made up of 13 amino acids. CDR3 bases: TGTGCCAGCAGTTTTTCCCGACAAGAGACCCAGTACTTC. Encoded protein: CASSFSRQETQYF.

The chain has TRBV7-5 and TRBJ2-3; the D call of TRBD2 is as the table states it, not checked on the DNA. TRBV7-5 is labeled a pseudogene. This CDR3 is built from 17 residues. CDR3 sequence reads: CARSFLKGLGGEDTQYF. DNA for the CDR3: TGTGCCAGAAGCTTCCTTAAGGGCCTGGGAGGGGAAGATACGCAGTATTTT.

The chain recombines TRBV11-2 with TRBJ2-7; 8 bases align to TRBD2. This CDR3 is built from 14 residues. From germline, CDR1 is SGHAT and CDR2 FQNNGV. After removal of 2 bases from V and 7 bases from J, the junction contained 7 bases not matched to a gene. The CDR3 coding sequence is TGTGCCAGCAGCTTATGGGGGACTAGAGCTGAGCAGTACTTC. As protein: CASSLWGTRAEQYF.

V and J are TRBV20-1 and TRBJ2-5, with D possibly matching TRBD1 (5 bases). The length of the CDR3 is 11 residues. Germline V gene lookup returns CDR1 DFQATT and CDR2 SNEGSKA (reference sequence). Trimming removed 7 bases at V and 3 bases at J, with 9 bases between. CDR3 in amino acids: CSVDREETQYF. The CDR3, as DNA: TGCAGTGTAGACAGAGAAGAGACCCAGTACTTC.

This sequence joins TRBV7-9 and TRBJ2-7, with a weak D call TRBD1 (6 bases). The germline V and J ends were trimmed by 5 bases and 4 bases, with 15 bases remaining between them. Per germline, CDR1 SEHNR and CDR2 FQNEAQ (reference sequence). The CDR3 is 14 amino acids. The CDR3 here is CASSLGQGLYEQYF. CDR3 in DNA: TGTGCCAGCAGCCTGGGGCAGGGGTTGTACGAGCAGTACTTC.

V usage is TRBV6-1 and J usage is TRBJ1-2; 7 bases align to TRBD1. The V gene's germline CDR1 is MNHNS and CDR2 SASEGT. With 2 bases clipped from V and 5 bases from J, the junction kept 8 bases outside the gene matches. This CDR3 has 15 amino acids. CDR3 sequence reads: CASSESSGTEYGYTF. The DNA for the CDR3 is TGTGCCAGCAGTGAATCCTCCGGGACAGAATATGGCTACACCTTC.

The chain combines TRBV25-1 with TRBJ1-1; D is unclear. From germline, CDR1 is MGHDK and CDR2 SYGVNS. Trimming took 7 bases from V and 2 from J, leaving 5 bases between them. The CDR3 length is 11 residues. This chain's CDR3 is CASTYNTEAFF. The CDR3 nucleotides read TGTGCCAGCACTTATAACACTGAAGCTTTCTTT.

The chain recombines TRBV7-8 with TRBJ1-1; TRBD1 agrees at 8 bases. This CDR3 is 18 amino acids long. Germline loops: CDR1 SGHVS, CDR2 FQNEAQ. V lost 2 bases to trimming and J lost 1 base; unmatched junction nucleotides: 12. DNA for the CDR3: TGTGCCAGCAGCTTACCCCGGACAGGGAGACCTAGGAACACTGAAGCTTTCTTT. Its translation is CASSLPRTGRPRNTEAFF.

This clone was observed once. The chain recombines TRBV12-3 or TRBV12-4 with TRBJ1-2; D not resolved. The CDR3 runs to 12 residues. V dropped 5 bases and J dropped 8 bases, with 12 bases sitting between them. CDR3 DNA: TGTGCCAGCAGTACTCGGACGGGAGGCTACACCTTC. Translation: CASSTRTGGYTF.

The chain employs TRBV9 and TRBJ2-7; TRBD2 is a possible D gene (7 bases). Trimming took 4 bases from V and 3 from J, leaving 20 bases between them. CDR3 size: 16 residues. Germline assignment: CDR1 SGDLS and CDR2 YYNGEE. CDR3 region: CASSLSPGGTLYEQYF. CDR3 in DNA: TGTGCCAGCAGCCTAAGCCCGGGGGGCACACTCTACGAGCAGTACTTC.

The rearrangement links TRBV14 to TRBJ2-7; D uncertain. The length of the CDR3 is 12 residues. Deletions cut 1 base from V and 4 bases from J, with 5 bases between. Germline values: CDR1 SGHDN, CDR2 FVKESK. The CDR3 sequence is CASSQGQYEQYF. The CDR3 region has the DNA TGTGCCAGCAGCCAAGGGCAATACGAGCAGTACTTC.

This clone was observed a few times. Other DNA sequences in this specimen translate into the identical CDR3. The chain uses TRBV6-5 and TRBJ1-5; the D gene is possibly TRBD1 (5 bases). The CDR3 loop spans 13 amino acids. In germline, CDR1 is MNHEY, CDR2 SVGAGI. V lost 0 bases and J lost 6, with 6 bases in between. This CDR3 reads CASSYSRGQPQHF. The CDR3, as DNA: TGTGCCAGCAGTTACTCGAGGGGTCAGCCCCAGCATTTT.

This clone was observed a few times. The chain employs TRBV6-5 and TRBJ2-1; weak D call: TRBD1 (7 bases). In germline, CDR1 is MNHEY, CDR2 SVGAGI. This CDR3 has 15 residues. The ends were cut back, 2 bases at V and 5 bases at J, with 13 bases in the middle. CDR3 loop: CASSYTAGQHNEQFF. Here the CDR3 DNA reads TGTGCCAGCAGTTACACCGCGGGACAGCACAATGAGCAGTTCTTC.

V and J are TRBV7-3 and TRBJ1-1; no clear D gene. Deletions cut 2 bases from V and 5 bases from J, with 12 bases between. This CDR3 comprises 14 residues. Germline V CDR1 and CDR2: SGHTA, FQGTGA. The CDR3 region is CASSLSGGGTEAFF. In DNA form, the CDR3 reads TGTGCCAGCAGCTTATCTGGAGGTGGAACTGAAGCTTTCTTT.

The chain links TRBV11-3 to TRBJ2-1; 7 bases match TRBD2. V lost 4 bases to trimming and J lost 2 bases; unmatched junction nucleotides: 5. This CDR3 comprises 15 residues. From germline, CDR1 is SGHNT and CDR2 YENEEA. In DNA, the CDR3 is TGTGCCAGCAGCTCATTAGCGGGTGCCTACAATGAGCAGTTCTTC. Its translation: CASSSLAGAYNEQFF.